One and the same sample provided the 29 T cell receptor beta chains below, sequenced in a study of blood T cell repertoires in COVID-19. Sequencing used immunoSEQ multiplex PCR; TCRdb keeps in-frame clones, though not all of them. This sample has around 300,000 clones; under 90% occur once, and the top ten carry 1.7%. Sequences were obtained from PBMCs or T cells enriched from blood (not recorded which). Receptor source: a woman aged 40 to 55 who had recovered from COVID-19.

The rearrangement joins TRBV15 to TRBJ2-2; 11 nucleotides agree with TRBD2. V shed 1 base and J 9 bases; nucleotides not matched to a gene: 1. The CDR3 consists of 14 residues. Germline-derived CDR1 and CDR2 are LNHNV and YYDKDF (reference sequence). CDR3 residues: CATSRGLAGWELFF. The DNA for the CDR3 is TGTGCCACCAGCAGAGGACTAGCGGGGTGGGAGCTGTTTTTT. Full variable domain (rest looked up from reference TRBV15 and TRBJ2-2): DAMVIQNPRYQVTQFGKPVTLSCSQTLNHNVMYWYQQKSSQAPKLLFHYYDKDFNNEADTPDNFQSRRPNTSFCFLDIRSPGLGDTAMYLCATSRGLAGWELFFGEGSRLTVL.

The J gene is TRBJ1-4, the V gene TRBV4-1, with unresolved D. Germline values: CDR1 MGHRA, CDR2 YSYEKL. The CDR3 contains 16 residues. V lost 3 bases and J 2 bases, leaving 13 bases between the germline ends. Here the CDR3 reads CASSHALGVTNEKLFF. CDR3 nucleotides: TGCGCCAGCAGCCATGCTCTCGGGGTGACTAATGAAAAACTGTTTTTT.

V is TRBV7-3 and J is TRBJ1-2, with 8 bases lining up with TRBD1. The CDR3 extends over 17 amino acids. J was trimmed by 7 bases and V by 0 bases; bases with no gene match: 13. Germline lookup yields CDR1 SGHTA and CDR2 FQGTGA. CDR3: CASSLTHSGGAWGGYTF. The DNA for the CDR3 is TGTGCCAGCAGCTTAACCCACTCAGGGGGCGCCTGGGGTGGCTACACCTTC.

The CDR3 DNA is TGTGCCAGCAGCTTAACACTGGCGAACACCGGGGAGCTGTTTTTT. Its protein is CASSLTLANTGELFF. The gene calls are TRBV7-3 and TRBJ2-2, with D unresolved. The CDR3 length is 15 residues. Per the germline V gene, CDR1 is SGHTA and CDR2 is FQGTGA. V lost 0 bases and J lost 0, with 5 bases in between.

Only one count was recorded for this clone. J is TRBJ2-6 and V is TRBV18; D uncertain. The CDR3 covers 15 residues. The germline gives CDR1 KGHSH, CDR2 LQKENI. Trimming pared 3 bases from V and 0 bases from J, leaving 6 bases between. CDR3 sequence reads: CASSPQRSGANVLTF. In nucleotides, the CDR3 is TGTGCCAGCTCACCCCAGCGCTCTGGGGCCAACGTCCTGACTTTC.

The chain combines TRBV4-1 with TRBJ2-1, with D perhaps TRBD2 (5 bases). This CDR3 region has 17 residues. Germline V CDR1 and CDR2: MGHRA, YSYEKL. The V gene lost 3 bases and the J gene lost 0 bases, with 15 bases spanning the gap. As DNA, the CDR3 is TGCGCCAGCAGCCATAGCCCGGGAACCCGCTCCTACAATGAGCAGTTCTTC. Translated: CASSHSPGTRSYNEQFF.

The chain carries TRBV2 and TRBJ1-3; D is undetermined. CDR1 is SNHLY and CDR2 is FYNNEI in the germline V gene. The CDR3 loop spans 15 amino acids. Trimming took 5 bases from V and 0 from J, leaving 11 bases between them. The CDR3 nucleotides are TGTGCCAGCAGTCCGCAGGTCCTCTCTGGAAACACCATATATTTT. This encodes CASSPQVLSGNTIYF.

CDR3 residues: CASSFSSGELFF. DNA for the CDR3: TGTGCCAGCTCTTTTAGCTCCGGGGAGCTGTTTTTT. This rearrangement joins TRBV6-5 to TRBJ2-2; D gene uncertain. From germline, CDR1 is MNHEY and CDR2 SVGAGI. The ends were cut back, 8 bases at V and 6 bases at J, with 10 bases in the middle. The CDR3 sequence is 12 residues long.

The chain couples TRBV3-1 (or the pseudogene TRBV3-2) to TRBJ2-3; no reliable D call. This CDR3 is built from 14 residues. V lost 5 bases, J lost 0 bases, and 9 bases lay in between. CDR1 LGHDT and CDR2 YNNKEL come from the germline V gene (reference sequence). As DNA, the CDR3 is TGTGCCAGCAGCAGAGCTTTTAGCACAGATACGCAGTATTTT. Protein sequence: CASSRAFSTDTQYF.

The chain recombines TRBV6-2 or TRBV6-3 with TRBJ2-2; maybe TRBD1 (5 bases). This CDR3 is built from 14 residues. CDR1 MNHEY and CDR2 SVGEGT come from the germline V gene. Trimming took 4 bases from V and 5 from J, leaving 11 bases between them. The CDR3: CASSFSRVTGELFF. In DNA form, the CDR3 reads TGTGCCAGCAGTTTCTCCAGGGTTACCGGGGAGCTGTTTTTT.

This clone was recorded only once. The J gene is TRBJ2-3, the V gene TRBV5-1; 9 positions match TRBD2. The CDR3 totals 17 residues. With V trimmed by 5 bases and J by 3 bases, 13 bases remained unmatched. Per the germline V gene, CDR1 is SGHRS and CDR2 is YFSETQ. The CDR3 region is CASSGFASGEGTDTQYF. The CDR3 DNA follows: TGCGCCAGCAGTGGTTTCGCTAGCGGGGAAGGGACAGATACGCAGTATTTT. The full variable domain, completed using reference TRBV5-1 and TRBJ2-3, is KAGVTQTPRYLIKTRGQQVTLSCSPISGHRSVSWYQQTPGQGLQFLFEYFSETQRNKGNFPGRFSGRQFSNSRSEMNVSTLELGDSALYLCASSGFASGEGTDTQYFGPGTRLTVL.

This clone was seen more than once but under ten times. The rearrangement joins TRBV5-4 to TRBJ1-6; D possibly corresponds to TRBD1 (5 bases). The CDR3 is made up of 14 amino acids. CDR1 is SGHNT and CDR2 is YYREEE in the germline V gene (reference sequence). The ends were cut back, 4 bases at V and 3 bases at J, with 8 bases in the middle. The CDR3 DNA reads TGTGCCAGCAGCGACAGTCTCTATAATTCACCCCTCCACTTT. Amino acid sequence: CASSDSLYNSPLHF.

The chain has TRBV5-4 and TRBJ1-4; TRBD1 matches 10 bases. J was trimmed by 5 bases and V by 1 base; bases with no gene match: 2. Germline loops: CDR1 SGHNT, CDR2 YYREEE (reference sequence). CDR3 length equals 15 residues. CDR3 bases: TGTGCCAGCAGCTTGCGACAGGGGGCCAATGAAAAACTGTTTTTT. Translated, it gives CASSLRQGANEKLFF.

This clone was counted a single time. In DNA, the CDR3 is TGTGCCAGCAGCTTTTTAGTCTTTGGAGCTCGCTCCTACAATGAGCAGTTCTTC. Translating gives CASSFLVFGARSYNEQFF. The V call is TRBV11-2, the J call TRBJ2-1; D ambiguous. V lost 3 bases to trimming and J lost 0 bases, with 18 bases between them. The germline V gene encodes CDR1 SGHAT and CDR2 FQNNGV. The CDR3 spans 18 residues.

The CDR3 coding sequence is TGCGCCAGCAGCCTCCCAGGGGATGGCTACACCTTC. As protein: CASSLPGDGYTF. This chain connects TRBV5-1 to TRBJ1-2; the D gene is possibly TRBD1 (6 bases). The germline gives CDR1 SGHRS, CDR2 YFSETQ. V was pared by 4 bases and J by 6 bases, with 10 bases between. This CDR3 contains 12 residues.

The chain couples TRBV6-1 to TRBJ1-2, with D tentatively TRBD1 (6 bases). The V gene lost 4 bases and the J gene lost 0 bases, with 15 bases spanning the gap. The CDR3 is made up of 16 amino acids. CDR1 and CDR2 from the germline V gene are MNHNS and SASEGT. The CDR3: CASSATGFPTNYGYTF. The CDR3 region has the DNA TGTGCCAGCAGTGCAACAGGGTTCCCCACTAACTATGGCTACACCTTC.

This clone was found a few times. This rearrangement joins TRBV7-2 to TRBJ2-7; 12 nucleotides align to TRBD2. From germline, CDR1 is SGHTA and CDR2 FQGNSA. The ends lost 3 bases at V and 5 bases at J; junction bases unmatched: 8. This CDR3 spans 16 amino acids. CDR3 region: CASSFGLAGPMDEQYF. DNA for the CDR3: TGTGCCAGCAGCTTCGGACTAGCGGGACCTATGGACGAGCAGTACTTC.

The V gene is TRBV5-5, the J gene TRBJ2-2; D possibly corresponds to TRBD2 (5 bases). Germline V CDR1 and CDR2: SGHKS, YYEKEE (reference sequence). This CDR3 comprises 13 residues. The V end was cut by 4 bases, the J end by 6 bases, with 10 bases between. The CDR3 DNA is TGTGCCAGCAGCGCCCCGCGGGCCGGGGAGCTGTTTTTT. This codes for CASSAPRAGELFF.

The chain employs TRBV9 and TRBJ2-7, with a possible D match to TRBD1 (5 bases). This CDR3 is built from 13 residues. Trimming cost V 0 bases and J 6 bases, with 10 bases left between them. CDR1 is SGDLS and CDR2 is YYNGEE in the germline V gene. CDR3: CASSVGGRGEQYF. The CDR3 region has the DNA TGTGCCAGCAGCGTAGGAGGTAGGGGCGAGCAGTACTTC.

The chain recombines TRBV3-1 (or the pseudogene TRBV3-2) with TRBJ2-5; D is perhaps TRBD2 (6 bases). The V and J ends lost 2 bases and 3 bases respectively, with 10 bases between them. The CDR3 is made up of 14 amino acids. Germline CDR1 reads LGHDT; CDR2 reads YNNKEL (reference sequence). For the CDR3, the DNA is TGTGCCAGCAGCCAACGGGAGCGGGAAGAGACCCAGTACTTC. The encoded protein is CASSQREREETQYF.

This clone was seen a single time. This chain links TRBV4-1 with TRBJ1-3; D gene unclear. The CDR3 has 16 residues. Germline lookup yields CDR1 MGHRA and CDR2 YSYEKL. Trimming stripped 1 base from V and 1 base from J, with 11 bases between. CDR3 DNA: TGCGCCAGCAGCCAAGTCTCTCGAGGATCTGGAAACACCATATATTTT. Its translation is CASSQVSRGSGNTIYF.

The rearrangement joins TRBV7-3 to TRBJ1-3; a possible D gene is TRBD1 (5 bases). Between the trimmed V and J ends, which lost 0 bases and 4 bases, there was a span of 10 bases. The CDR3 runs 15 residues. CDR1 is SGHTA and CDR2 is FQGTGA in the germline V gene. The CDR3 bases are TGTGCCAGCAGCTTAACTAGGGGCCCGGGAAACACCATATATTTT. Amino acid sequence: CASSLTRGPGNTIYF.

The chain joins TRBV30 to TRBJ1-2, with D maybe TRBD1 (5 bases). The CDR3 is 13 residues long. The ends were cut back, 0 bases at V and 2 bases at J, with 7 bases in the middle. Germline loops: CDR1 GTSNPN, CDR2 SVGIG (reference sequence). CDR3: CAWSVDKNYGYTF. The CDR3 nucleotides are TGTGCCTGGAGTGTGGACAAAAACTATGGCTACACCTTC.

CDR3 sequence (DNA): TGTGCCAGCAGCCAACGCCGGGAGGAGCAGTACTTC. Translating gives CASSQRREEQYF. The chain couples TRBV13 to TRBJ2-7; a possible D gene is TRBD2 (6 bases). V was cut by 5 bases and J by 7 bases, with 12 bases left in between. CDR1 PRHDT and CDR2 FYEKMQ come from the germline V gene (reference sequence). This CDR3 is 12 amino acids long.

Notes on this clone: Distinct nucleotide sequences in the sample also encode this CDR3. CDR3 region: CASSPRGSTDTQYF. CDR3 nucleotides: TGTGCCAGCTCACCCAGGGGATCCACAGATACGCAGTATTTT. The rearrangement joins TRBV18 to TRBJ2-3; tentatively, D is TRBD1 (6 bases). Germline values: CDR1 KGHSH, CDR2 LQKENI. The CDR3 contains 14 residues. V dropped 3 bases and J dropped 2 bases, with 9 bases sitting between them.

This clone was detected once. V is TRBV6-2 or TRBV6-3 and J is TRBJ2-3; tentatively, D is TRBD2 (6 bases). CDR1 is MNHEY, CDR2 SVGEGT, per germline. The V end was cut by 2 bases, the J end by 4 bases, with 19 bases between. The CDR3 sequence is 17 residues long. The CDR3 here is CASSYPPTGVGSDTQYF. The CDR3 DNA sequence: TGTGCCAGCAGTTACCCCCCCACGGGAGTCGGCTCAGATACGCAGTATTTT.

CDR3 coding DNA: TGTGCCAGCAGTCCCGGGACTAGCGGGGGACGCACAGATACGCAGTATTTT. This encodes CASSPGTSGGRTDTQYF. The chain has TRBV3-1 (or the pseudogene TRBV3-2) and TRBJ2-3; 14 bases agree with TRBD2. Germline V gene sequence: CDR1 LGHDT, CDR2 YNNKEL (reference sequence). V trimming: 6 bases; J trimming: 1 base; junction bases outside the gene matches: 6. CDR3 size: 17 residues.

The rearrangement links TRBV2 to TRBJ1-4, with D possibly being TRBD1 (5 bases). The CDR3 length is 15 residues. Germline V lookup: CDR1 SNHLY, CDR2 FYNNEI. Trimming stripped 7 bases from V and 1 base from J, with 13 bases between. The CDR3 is CASTAQQGTNEKLFF. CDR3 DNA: TGTGCCAGCACCGCCCAGCAGGGAACTAATGAAAAACTGTTTTTT.

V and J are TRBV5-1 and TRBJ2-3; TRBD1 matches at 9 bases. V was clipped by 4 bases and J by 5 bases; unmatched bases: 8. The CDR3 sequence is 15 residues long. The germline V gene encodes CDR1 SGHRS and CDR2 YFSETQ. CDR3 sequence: CASSQQGAREDTQYF. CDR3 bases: TGCGCCAGCAGCCAACAGGGGGCGAGGGAAGATACGCAGTATTTT.